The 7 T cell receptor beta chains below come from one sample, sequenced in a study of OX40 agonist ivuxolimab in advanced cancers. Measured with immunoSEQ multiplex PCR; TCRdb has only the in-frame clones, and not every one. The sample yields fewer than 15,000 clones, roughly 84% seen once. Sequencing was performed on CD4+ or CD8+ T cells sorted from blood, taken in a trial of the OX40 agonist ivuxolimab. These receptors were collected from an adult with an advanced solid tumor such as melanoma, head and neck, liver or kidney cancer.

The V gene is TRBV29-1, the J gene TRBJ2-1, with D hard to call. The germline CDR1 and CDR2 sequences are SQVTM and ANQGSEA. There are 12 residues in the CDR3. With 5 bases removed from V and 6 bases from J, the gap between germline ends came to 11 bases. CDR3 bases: TGCAGCGTTATTCGTGTTCCCAATGAGCAGTTCTTC. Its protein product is CSVIRVPNEQFF.

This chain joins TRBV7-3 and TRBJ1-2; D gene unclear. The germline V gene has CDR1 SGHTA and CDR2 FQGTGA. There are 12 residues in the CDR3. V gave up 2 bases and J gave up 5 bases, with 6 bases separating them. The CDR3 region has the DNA TGTGCCAGCAGCTTAGGAATTTATGGCTACACCTTC. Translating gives CASSLGIYGYTF.

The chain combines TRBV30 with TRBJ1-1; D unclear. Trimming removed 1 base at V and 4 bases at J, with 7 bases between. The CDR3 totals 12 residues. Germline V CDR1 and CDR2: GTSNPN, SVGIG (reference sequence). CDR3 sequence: CAWSGYFTEAFF. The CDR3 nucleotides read TGTGCCTGGAGTGGCTATTTCACTGAAGCTTTCTTT.

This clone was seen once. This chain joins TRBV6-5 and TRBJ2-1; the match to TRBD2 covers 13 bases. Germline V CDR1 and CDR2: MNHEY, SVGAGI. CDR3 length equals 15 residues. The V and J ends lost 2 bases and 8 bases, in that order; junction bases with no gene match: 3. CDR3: CASSYGTSGMDEQFF. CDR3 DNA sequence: TGTGCCAGCAGTTACGGGACTAGCGGGATGGATGAGCAGTTCTTC.

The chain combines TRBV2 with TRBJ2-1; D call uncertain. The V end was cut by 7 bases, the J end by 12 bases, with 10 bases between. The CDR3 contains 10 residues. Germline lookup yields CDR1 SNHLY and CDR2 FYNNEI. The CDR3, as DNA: TGTGCCAGCATCCTTTTTACGCAGTTCTTC. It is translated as CASILFTQFF.

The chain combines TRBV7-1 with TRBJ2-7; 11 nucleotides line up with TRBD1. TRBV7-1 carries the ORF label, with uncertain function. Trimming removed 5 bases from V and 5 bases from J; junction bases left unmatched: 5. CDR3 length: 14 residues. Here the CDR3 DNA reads TGTGCCAGCAGCCCGGACAGGGGGCTTGACGAGCAGTACTTC. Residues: CASSPDRGLDEQYF.

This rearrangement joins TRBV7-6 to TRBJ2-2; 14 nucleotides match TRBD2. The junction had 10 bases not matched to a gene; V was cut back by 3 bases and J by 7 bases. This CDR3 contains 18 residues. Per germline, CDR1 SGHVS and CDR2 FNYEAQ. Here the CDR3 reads CASSLGLAGDGVNGELFF. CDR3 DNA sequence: TGTGCCAGCAGCTTGGGACTAGCGGGAGATGGGGTGAACGGGGAGCTGTTTTTT.